The 23 T cell receptor beta chains below were found in one sample sequenced in a study of OX40 agonist ivuxolimab in advanced cancers. Repertoires were generated with immunoSEQ multiplex PCR, while TCRdb's copy carries only in-frame clones and drops some. The profile covers tens of thousands of clones, with 82% appearing a single time and around 2.1% taken by the ten largest. The sample consisted of CD4+ or CD8+ T cells sorted from blood, taken in a trial of the OX40 agonist ivuxolimab. The source is an adult with an advanced solid tumor such as melanoma, head and neck, liver or kidney cancer.

Concerning this clone: Other DNA sequences in the same sample also yield this CDR3. The rearrangement joins TRBV9 to TRBJ2-5; tentative D call: TRBD2 (5 bases). CDR3 size: 12 residues. The V gene lost 4 bases and the J gene lost 5 bases, with 9 bases spanning the gap. Germline V lookup: CDR1 SGDLS, CDR2 YYNGEE. The CDR3 coding sequence is TGTGCCAGCAGCCCGGGCGGGGAGACCCAGTACTTC. Translated, it gives CASSPGGETQYF.

The V gene is TRBV28, the J gene TRBJ1-5, with 8 bases matching TRBD1. The CDR3 totals 14 residues. The germline V gene has CDR1 MDHEN and CDR2 SYDVKM. Unmatched junction bases numbered 6, after V lost 6 bases and J lost 5 bases. The CDR3: CASSLQGGYQPQHF. In DNA, the CDR3 is TGTGCCAGCAGCCTACAGGGGGGCTATCAGCCCCAGCATTTT.

V and J are TRBV7-9 and TRBJ1-2; D is undetermined. The CDR3 sequence is 14 residues long. Looked up from germline, CDR1 is SEHNR and CDR2 is FQNEAQ (reference sequence). The V end lost 2 bases, the J end lost 0 bases, and 7 bases lay between the germline ends. The CDR3 DNA reads TGTGCCAGCAGCTTAACAGACACTAACTATGGCTACACCTTC. Protein: CASSLTDTNYGYTF.

The chain links TRBV19 to TRBJ2-7; D is ambiguous. The germline V and J ends were trimmed by 3 bases and 4 bases, with 10 bases remaining between them. This CDR3 is built from 13 residues. CDR1 LNHDA and CDR2 SQIVND come from the germline V gene (reference sequence). The CDR3 region is CASSIQQAYEQYF. The CDR3 nucleotides are TGTGCCAGTAGTATTCAGCAGGCTTACGAGCAGTACTTC.

This chain uses TRBV5-8 with TRBJ2-1; TRBD2 aligns across 7 bases. The CDR3 contains 15 residues. V was clipped by 0 bases and J by 6 bases; unmatched bases: 6. Germline V gene lookup returns CDR1 SGHTS and CDR2 YDEGEE. CDR3 sequence (DNA): TGTGCCAGCAGCTTGGCCGTCAGGGAGGGCAATGAGCAGTTCTTC. The encoded protein is CASSLAVREGNEQFF.

The rearrangement links TRBV19 to TRBJ2-7, with TRBD1 as a possible D gene (6 bases). The V and J ends lost 3 bases and 3 bases respectively, with 9 bases between them. Germline V lookup: CDR1 LNHDA, CDR2 SQIVND (reference sequence). The CDR3 has 13 residues. CDR3 DNA sequence: TGTGCCAGTAGTATCGGCAGGGGCTACGAGCAGTACTTC. Translation gives CASSIGRGYEQYF.

The chain carries TRBV19 and TRBJ2-7; TRBD1 might be the D (6 bases). This CDR3 has 14 residues. Germline V lookup: CDR1 LNHDA, CDR2 SQIVND (reference sequence). The ends were cut back, 6 bases at V and 3 bases at J, with 15 bases in the middle. CDR3 bases: TGTGCCAGTAGCCCGGGACAAGTCAGCTACGAGCAGTACTTC. Translated, it gives CASSPGQVSYEQYF.

This chain connects TRBV6-6 to TRBJ2-1; D unclear. This CDR3 has 15 residues. CDR1 MNHNY and CDR2 SVGAGI come from the germline V gene (reference sequence). V lost 5 bases to trimming and J lost 8 bases, with 19 bases between them. The chain's CDR3 is CASSPGRLGIDEQFF. CDR3 sequence (DNA): TGTGCCAGCAGTCCCGGGCGGCTCGGCATTGATGAGCAGTTCTTC.

The chain combines TRBV2 with TRBJ1-5; 10 nucleotides match TRBD1. In germline, CDR1 is SNHLY, CDR2 FYNNEI. CDR3 size: 15 residues. V dropped 5 bases and J dropped 7; count of bases not matched to a gene: 8. The CDR3 nucleotides are TGTGCCAGCAGTCTGACAGGGGGCGCATCCCAGCCCCAGCATTTT. This translates into CASSLTGGASQPQHF. The whole variable domain, filled in from reference TRBV2 and TRBJ1-5, reads EPEVTQTPSHQVTQMGQEVILRCVPISNHLYFYWYRQILGQKVEFLVSFYNNEISEKSEIFDDQFSVERPDGSNFTLKIRSTKLEDSAMYFCASSLTGGASQPQHFGDGTRLSIL.

The rearrangement uses TRBV6-6 and TRBJ2-1; 7 bases agree with TRBD2. This CDR3 has 12 amino acids. The germline V gene encodes CDR1 MNHNY and CDR2 SVGAGI (reference sequence). The CDR3 spells CAIGTTYNEQFF. CDR3 coding DNA: TGTGCTATCGGGACTACCTACAATGAGCAGTTCTTC.

The chain recombines TRBV11-3 with TRBJ2-1; D perhaps matches TRBD2 (6 bases). V was shortened by 2 bases and J by 3 bases, with 8 bases between the two germline ends. The CDR3 totals 14 residues. CDR1 and CDR2 (germline): SGHNT, YENEEA. This chain's CDR3 is CASSLLADYNEQFF. CDR3 DNA: TGTGCCAGCAGCTTATTAGCGGACTACAATGAGCAGTTCTTC. Based on the CDR3 plus reference TRBV11-3 and TRBJ2-1, the full variable domain is EAGVVQSPRYKIIEKKQPVAFWCNPISGHNTLYWYLQNLGQGPELLIRYENEEAVDDSQLPKDRFSAERLKGVDSTLKIQPAELGDSAVYLCASSLLADYNEQFFGPGTRLTVL.

The chain joins TRBV6-5 to TRBJ2-7, with TRBD2 matching 9 bases. V was clipped by 2 bases and J by 4 bases; unmatched bases: 6. Germline V lookup: CDR1 MNHEY, CDR2 SVGAGI. CDR3 length: 15 amino acids. CDR3 sequence reads: CASSYRLADPYEQYF. CDR3 nucleotide sequence: TGTGCCAGCAGTTACCGACTAGCGGATCCTTACGAGCAGTACTTC.

The gene calls are TRBV5-1 and TRBJ2-2; 7 bases align to TRBD1. Per the germline V gene, CDR1 is SGHRS and CDR2 is YFSETQ. Unmatched junction bases numbered 7, after V lost 2 bases and J lost 6 bases. This CDR3 region has 15 residues. The CDR3 here is CASSFGQVGAGELFF. The CDR3 nucleotides are TGCGCCAGCAGCTTCGGACAGGTTGGCGCCGGGGAGCTGTTTTTT. The entire variable domain, with the rest obtained from reference TRBV5-1 and TRBJ2-2, is as follows: KAGVTQTPRYLIKTRGQQVTLSCSPISGHRSVSWYQQTPGQGLQFLFEYFSETQRNKGNFPGRFSGRQFSNSRSEMNVSTLELGDSALYLCASSFGQVGAGELFFGEGSRLTVL.

This clone has only a few counts. The chain joins TRBV5-4 to TRBJ2-3; a weak D match, TRBD1 (5 bases). The CDR3 extends over 13 amino acids. Germline V CDR1 and CDR2: SGHNT, YYREEE (reference sequence). The V gene lost 0 bases and the J gene lost 6 bases, with 8 bases spanning the gap. The CDR3 is CASSLDRFDTQYF. DNA for the CDR3: TGTGCCAGCAGCTTGGACAGGTTTGATACGCAGTATTTT.

J is TRBJ2-1 and V is TRBV9; tentative D call: TRBD1 (7 bases). CDR1 and CDR2 from the germline V gene are SGDLS and YYNGEE. V was trimmed by 4 bases and J by 12 bases, leaving 14 bases between them. This CDR3 is 12 amino acids long. CDR3 in DNA: TGTGCCAGCAGCCCTGGCCAGGGGGGGCAGTTCTTC. It specifies CASSPGQGGQFF.

The rearrangement uses TRBV20-1 and TRBJ1-1; TRBD1 agrees at 7 bases. The length of the CDR3 is 11 residues. The V gene end was trimmed by 3 bases and the J gene end by 7 bases; junction bases not matched to a gene: 2. The germline V gene has CDR1 DFQATT and CDR2 SNEGSKA (reference sequence). The CDR3 region has the DNA TGCAGTGCTAGGGGACAGTTTGAAGCTTTCTTT. It encodes CSARGQFEAFF.

The chain joins TRBV11-2 to TRBJ2-7; no definite D call. The CDR3 covers 14 residues. Germline V gives CDR1 SGHAT, CDR2 FQNNGV. V shed 5 bases and J shed 3 bases, with 14 bases lying between them. CDR3 sequence (DNA): TGTGCCAGCAGCCGCGCGAGGTGGGGCTACGAGCAGTACTTC. Its protein is CASSRARWGYEQYF. Filled out from reference TRBV11-2 and TRBJ2-7, the complete variable domain reads EAGVAQSPRYKIIEKRQSVAFWCNPISGHATLYWYQQILGQGPKLLIQFQNNGVVDDSQLPKDRFSAERLKGVDSTLKIQPAKLEDSAVYLCASSRARWGYEQYFGPGTRLTVT.

A single count supports this clone. V usage is TRBV23-1 and J usage is TRBJ2-2; tentatively, D is TRBD1 or TRBD2 (6 bases each). TRBV23-1 is classed as an ORF, of uncertain function. V was cut by 3 bases and J by 5 bases, with 13 bases left in between. This CDR3 is built from 15 residues. CDR3 sequence reads: CASSHGGRRTGELFF. The DNA of the CDR3 is TGCGCCAGCAGTCATGGGGGGCGTAGGACCGGGGAGCTGTTTTTT.

The rearrangement joins TRBV19 to TRBJ2-5, with D unclear. The CDR3 sequence is 11 residues long. V was pared by 3 bases and J by 2 bases, with 1 base between. From germline, CDR1 is LNHDA and CDR2 SQIVND (reference sequence). The CDR3 DNA sequence: TGTGCCAGTAGTATTCAAGAGACCCAGTACTTC. It is translated as CASSIQETQYF.

V gene TRBV11-3 combines with J gene TRBJ2-2; a weak D match, TRBD2 (5 bases). Looked up from germline, CDR1 is SGHNT and CDR2 is YENEEA. With 5 bases removed from V and 6 bases from J, the gap between germline ends came to 10 bases. The CDR3 consists of 13 residues. The DNA of the CDR3 is TGTGCCAGCAGCACATCTAGCTCCGGGGAGCTGTTTTTT. Translating gives CASSTSSSGELFF.

V is TRBV19 and J is TRBJ2-5; TRBD2 might be the D (7 bases). Germline CDR1 is LNHDA and CDR2 is SQIVND (reference sequence). Trimming removed 5 bases at V and 4 bases at J, with 14 bases between. The CDR3 sequence is 14 residues long. CDR3 protein: CASSYQGRGETQYF. The CDR3 DNA reads as TGTGCCAGTAGTTATCAGGGGAGGGGAGAGACCCAGTACTTC. Using reference TRBV19 and TRBJ2-5 for the parts outside the CDR3, the full variable domain is DGGITQSPKYLFRKEGQNVTLSCEQNLNHDAMYWYRQDPGQGLRLIYYSQIVNDFQKGDIAEGYSVSREKKESFPLTVTSAQKNPTAFYLCASSYQGRGETQYFGPGTRLLVL.

J is TRBJ1-2 and V is TRBV7-9; D unresolved. CDR3 length: 14 residues. Germline CDR1 SEHNR, CDR2 FQNEAQ (reference sequence). V was cut by 3 bases and J by 3 bases, with 11 bases left in between. CDR3 loop: CASSFLIPYYGYTF. The CDR3 nucleotides are TGTGCCAGCAGCTTTCTCATTCCCTACTATGGCTACACCTTC.

V and J are TRBV19 and TRBJ2-5, with 8 bases matching TRBD1. The CDR3 sequence is 16 residues long. Germline-derived CDR1 and CDR2 are LNHDA and SQIVND (reference sequence). Unmatched junction bases numbered 7, after V lost 3 bases and J lost 1 base. CDR3 DNA: TGTGCCAGTAGTATTGGCAGGGGGCCTCGCCAAGAGACCCAGTACTTC. Its translation: CASSIGRGPRQETQYF.